These 11 T cell receptor beta chains share one sample of origin, sequenced in a study of CD8+ T cells in alopecia areata. RNA extraction and reverse transcription yielded cDNA as sequencing template. The method was immunoSEQ multiplex PCR; TCRdb's version includes in-frame clones alone and lacks a portion of them. The table has almost 35,000 clones, less than 70% seen once. Sequencing was performed on NKG2D-high CD8+ T cells sorted from blood. Receptors were obtained from a human donor with alopecia areata.

The rearrangement links TRBV27 to TRBJ2-5; TRBD1 is a possible D gene (7 bases). V was trimmed by 8 bases and J by 3 bases, leaving 13 bases between them. The length of the CDR3 is 13 residues. Germline-derived CDR1 and CDR2 are MNHEY and SMNVEV (reference sequence). The CDR3 DNA reads as TGTGCCAGCCAGGGGGACTTCGAAGAGACCCAGTACTTC. This translates into CASQGDFEETQYF.

This clone has only one observation. The genes are TRBV6-6 and TRBJ2-1, with D possibly being TRBD2 (6 bases). V lost 1 base, J lost 3 bases, and 10 bases lay in between. CDR3 length: 15 residues. Germline V gives CDR1 MNHNY, CDR2 SVGAGI (reference sequence). CDR3 in amino acids: CASSYFGGIYNEQFF. The CDR3 DNA follows: TGTGCCAGCAGTTACTTTGGCGGGATCTACAATGAGCAGTTCTTC.

The rearrangement uses TRBV9 and TRBJ2-5; tentatively, D is TRBD1 (5 bases). The CDR3 is made up of 14 amino acids. The V gene lost 3 bases and the J gene lost 4 bases, with 13 bases spanning the gap. Looked up from germline, CDR1 is SGDLS and CDR2 is YYNGEE. The CDR3 DNA reads TGTGCCAGCAGCGAAGGCAGGGCTCCAGAGACCCAGTACTTC. This encodes CASSEGRAPETQYF.

The rearrangement uses TRBV7-9 and TRBJ2-7; the match to TRBD2 covers 8 bases. V shed 4 bases and J 3 bases; nucleotides not matched to a gene: 11. Germline values: CDR1 SEHNR, CDR2 FQNEAQ (reference sequence). The CDR3 is 16 residues long. This chain's CDR3 is CASSWATGGPFYEQYF. CDR3 nucleotide sequence: TGTGCCAGCAGCTGGGCGACGGGAGGGCCTTTCTACGAGCAGTACTTC.

The chain links TRBV7-9 to TRBJ2-1; D is unclear. The germline V gene encodes CDR1 SEHNR and CDR2 FQNEAQ (reference sequence). The CDR3 is 13 amino acids. V lost 2 bases and J lost 10, with 12 bases in between. In nucleotides, the CDR3 is TGTGCCAGCAGCTTACCAGCAGCCTGGGAGCAGTTCTTC. This codes for CASSLPAAWEQFF.

This clone occurred a few times. The CDR3 nucleotides read TGCAGCGTTGTGGGAGAGGGGGCCCGGTTCGACGAGCAGTACTTC. Protein product: CSVVGEGARFDEQYF. The rearrangement links TRBV29-1 to TRBJ2-7; the match to TRBD1 covers 7 bases. Looked up from germline, CDR1 is SQVTM and CDR2 is ANQGSEA. The CDR3 has 15 residues. J was trimmed by 5 bases and V by 4 bases; bases with no gene match: 14.

This clone was observed a handful of times. The chain uses TRBV28 and TRBJ2-2, with a weak D call TRBD2 (5 bases). Germline CDR1 reads MDHEN; CDR2 reads SYDVKM. The CDR3 is made up of 13 amino acids. V lost 5 bases, J lost 4 bases, and 8 bases lay in between. The CDR3 sequence: CASSLGSTGELFF. For the CDR3, the DNA is TGTGCCAGCAGTCTAGGGAGCACCGGGGAGCTGTTTTTT.

This sequence joins TRBV7-6 and TRBJ2-7, with D possibly matching TRBD1 (5 bases). The germline V and J ends were trimmed by 4 bases and 5 bases, with 18 bases remaining between them. Per germline, CDR1 SGHVS and CDR2 FNYEAQ. CDR3 size: 15 residues. The CDR3 spells CASSSRVGRDNEQYF. CDR3 coding DNA: TGTGCCAGCAGCTCCCGGGTGGGGCGCGATAACGAGCAGTACTTC.

The chain combines TRBV28 with TRBJ2-7, with 9 bases identical to TRBD1. The junction had 7 bases not matched to a gene; V was cut back by 5 bases and J by 5 bases. The CDR3 consists of 14 residues. Germline V CDR1 and CDR2: MDHEN, SYDVKM. CDR3 nucleotide sequence: TGTGCCAGCAGTACCCGGACAGGGGTCCACGAGCAGTACTTC. Residues: CASSTRTGVHEQYF. Variable domain in full (rest from reference TRBV28 and TRBJ2-7): DVKVTQSSRYLVKRTGEKVFLECVQDMDHENMFWYRQDPGLGLRLIYFSYDVKMKEKGDIPEGYSVSREKKERFSLILESASTNQTSMYLCASSTRTGVHEQYFGPGTRLTVT.

This chain joins TRBV27 and TRBJ2-7, with D hard to call. V lost 5 bases, J lost 6 bases, and 20 bases lay in between. The germline CDR1 and CDR2 sequences are MNHEY and SMNVEV (reference sequence). CDR3 length: 15 residues. Written as DNA, the CDR3 is TGTGCCAGCAGTCCCTACGGAGATTCCGGTTCCGAGCAGTACTTC. Its protein product is CASSPYGDSGSEQYF.

The V call is TRBV7-2, the J call TRBJ1-1; D may be TRBD1 (6 bases). The V gene lost 3 bases and the J gene lost 6 bases, with 17 bases spanning the gap. CDR1 is SGHTA and CDR2 is FQGNSA in the germline V gene. The CDR3 consists of 15 residues. CDR3 residues: CASSFGVGGLAEAFF. CDR3 DNA: TGTGCCAGCAGCTTTGGTGTTGGGGGGCTAGCTGAAGCTTTCTTT. Variable domain in full (rest from reference TRBV7-2 and TRBJ1-1): GAGVSQSPSNKVTEKGKDVELRCDPISGHTALYWYRQSLGQGLEFLIYFQGNSAPDKSGLPSDRFSAERTGGSVSTLTIQRTQQEDSAVYLCASSFGVGGLAEAFFGQGTRLTVV.